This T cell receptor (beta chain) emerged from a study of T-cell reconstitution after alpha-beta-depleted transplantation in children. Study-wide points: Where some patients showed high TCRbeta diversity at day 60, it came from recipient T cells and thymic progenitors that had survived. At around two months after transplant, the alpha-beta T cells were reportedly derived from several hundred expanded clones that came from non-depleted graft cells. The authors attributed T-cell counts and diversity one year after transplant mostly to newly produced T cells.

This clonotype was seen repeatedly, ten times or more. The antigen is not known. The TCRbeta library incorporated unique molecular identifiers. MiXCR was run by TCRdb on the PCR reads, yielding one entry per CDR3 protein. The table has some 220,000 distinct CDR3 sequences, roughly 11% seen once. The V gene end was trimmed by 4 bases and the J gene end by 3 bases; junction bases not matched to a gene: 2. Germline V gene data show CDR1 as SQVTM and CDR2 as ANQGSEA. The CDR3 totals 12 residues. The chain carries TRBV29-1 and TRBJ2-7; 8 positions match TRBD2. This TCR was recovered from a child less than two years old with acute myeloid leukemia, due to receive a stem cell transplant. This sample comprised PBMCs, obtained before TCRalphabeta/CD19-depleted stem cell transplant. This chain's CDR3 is CSVALAGYEQYF. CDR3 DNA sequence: TGCAGCGTTGCCCTAGCGGGCTACGAGCAGTACTTC.